This TCR beta chain originates from a study of Ad26.COV2.S vaccination and SARS-CoV-2 variants. The assay was immunoSEQ multiplex PCR, and TCRdb's table has in-frame clones only and misses some. Seen here are roughly 250,000 clones, around 88% observed once, and the top ten hold 2.9%. The V gene lost 1 base and the J gene lost 1 base, with 10 bases spanning the gap. This CDR3 has 15 amino acids. Looked up from germline, CDR1 is MNHNS and CDR2 is SASEGT. The treatment is: roughly 18 received Ad26.COV2.S at low or high dose, single or two shots; about 5 received placebo; per-sample allocation not given. Sampling occurred on day 63 after the first vaccine or placebo injection.

The sequence was obtained from a person aged 18-65 years who received the Ad26.COV2.S COVID-19 vaccine or a placebo. The source material was peripheral blood, sampled in a trial of Ad26.COV2.S vaccine versus placebo. This chain links TRBV6-1 with TRBJ2-5; D gene uncertain. The CDR3 is CASSEEVSLQETQYF. The CDR3 bases are TGTGCCAGCAGTGAAGAGGTCAGCCTCCAAGAGACCCAGTACTTC.